This TCR beta chain was identified in a study of shared T cell receptors in the human thymus. The assay was immunoSEQ multiplex PCR, and TCRdb's table has in-frame clones only and misses some. Of 500,000 to 850,000 clones in the sample, around 87% were seen once. Looked up from germline, CDR1 is GTSNPN and CDR2 is SVGIG (reference sequence). The V end lost 3 bases, the J end lost 6 bases, and 14 bases lay between the germline ends. The CDR3 totals 13 residues. These same data were also listed under a study on human thymus T cells. From that study: Donors were healthy Finnish babies undergoing corrective operations for congenital heart defects. Thymic material originated from resections removed in the course of corrective heart surgery. Related studies found that unrelated individuals share highly overlapping thymic repertoires.

The gene calls are TRBV30 and TRBJ1-1; a weak D match, TRBD1 (6 bases). This TCR came from a boy under three years old with a congenital heart defect. Sequenced: thymocytes. CDR3 nucleotide sequence: TGTGCCTGGAGCGGCCGGGGGGCCCCTGAAGCTTTCTTT. It is translated as CAWSGRGAPEAFF.